A single TCR beta chain is shown here with its context. Among Cohort 3 donors, those recovered had two negative PCRs, clearance, or symptom resolution. The method was immunoSEQ multiplex PCR; TCRdb's version includes in-frame clones alone and lacks a portion of them. The data contain over 200,000 clones, about 89% of them singletons. This sample was taken from a study of blood T cell repertoires in COVID-19. Germline V CDR1 and CDR2: SGHTA, FQGNSA. Trimming pared 5 bases from V and 9 bases from J, leaving 17 bases between. CDR3 length: 14 amino acids. Sequencing was carried out using PBMCs or T cells enriched from blood (not recorded which). The sequence came from a man aged 35-49 years who had recovered from COVID-19. This rearrangement joins TRBV7-2 to TRBJ2-1; D perhaps matches TRBD2 (6 bases). CDR3 loop: CASSPRLARGEQFF. DNA of the CDR3: TGTGCCAGCAGCCCTCGGCTAGCGCGCGGTGAGCAGTTCTTC. Based on the CDR3 plus reference TRBV7-2 and TRBJ2-1, the full variable domain is GAGVSQSPSNKVTEKGKDVELRCDPISGHTALYWYRQSLGQGLEFLIYFQGNSAPDKSGLPSDRFSAERTGGSVSTLTIQRTQQEDSAVYLCASSPRLARGEQFFGPGTRLTVL.